This entry is about one T cell receptor beta chain. Its antigen remains unidentified. The PCR used 60 Vbeta and 13 Jbeta primers. The data were produced by immunoSEQ multiplex PCR, yet TCRdb's version contains in-frame clones alone and is incomplete. The sample includes 100,000 or so clones, roughly 76% seen only once; the top ten take 2% to 2.5%. These data belong to a study of cytomegalovirus exposure and HLA in healthy donors. The study, taken as a whole, reports: TCR beta chains numbering more than 150 were designated cytomegalovirus-associated.

V lost 0 bases, J lost 1 base, and 13 bases lay in between. Germline values: CDR1 LNHNV, CDR2 YYDKDF (reference sequence). The CDR3 runs to 17 residues. The rearrangement links TRBV15 to TRBJ1-5, with a weak D call TRBD1 (6 bases). The sequencing sample was made of PBMCs. The source is a man aged 50 to 59 in good health and CMV-seronegative. CDR3 sequence: CATSREPPRGSNQPQHF. The CDR3 nucleotides are TGTGCCACCAGCAGAGAACCCCCCAGGGGCAGCAATCAGCCCCAGCATTTT.